This is a list of T cell receptor beta chains from one sample in a study of CD8 T cells in Susac syndrome. TCRdb used MiXCR to reprocess the immunoSEQ multiplex PCR reads, holding one entry per CDR3 protein. The sample carries fewer than 300,000 distinct CDR3 sequences, around 83% recorded once. Source material: CD8+ T cells from PBMCs. The receptors originated from a human donor with multiple sclerosis. Both conserved end residues are trimmed from each CDR3.

j_call: TRBJ1-1; v_call: TRBV2; cdr3_aa: ASRYWGTEAF
j_call: TRBJ1-3; v_call: TRBV29-1; cdr3_aa: SVEDGPHLRPGGNTIY
j_call: TRBJ2-3; v_call: TRBV24-1; cdr3_aa: ATAGPGGRDTQY
j_call: TRBJ2-1; v_call: TRBV6-5; cdr3_aa: ASSRSQYSYNEQF
j_call: TRBJ2-1; v_call: TRBV3-1; cdr3_aa: ASSLNRDREGPNNEQL
j_call: TRBJ1-1; v_call: TRBV5-6; cdr3_aa: ASSERQGLNTEAF
j_call: TRBJ2-1; v_call: TRBV27; cdr3_aa: ASSLPRVNEQF
j_call: TRBJ2-1; v_call: TRBV12-3/TRBV12-4; cdr3_aa: ASRLQGHEQF
j_call: TRBJ1-4; v_call: TRBV28; cdr3_aa: ASSLTQDNEKLF
j_call: TRBJ2-1; v_call: TRBV7-2; cdr3_aa: ASSLASGRDYNEQF
j_call: TRBJ2-1; v_call: TRBV9; cdr3_aa: ASSPRTSGRFHEQF
j_call: TRBJ1-5; v_call: TRBV21-1; cdr3_aa: ARKDPNSNQPQH
j_call: TRBJ1-3; v_call: TRBV20-1; cdr3_aa: SAKVTGSSGNTIY
j_call: TRBJ1-2; v_call: TRBV20-1; cdr3_aa: SARHHRDGYT
j_call: TRBJ2-1; v_call: TRBV27; cdr3_aa: ASSLLPGGNEQF
j_call: TRBJ2-1; v_call: TRBV24-1; cdr3_aa: ATSDPRTLAGGRNEQF
j_call: TRBJ2-7; v_call: TRBV12-3/TRBV12-4; cdr3_aa: ASSLERSPYEQY
j_call: TRBJ2-6; v_call: TRBV27; cdr3_aa: ASSSTGGANVLT
j_call: TRBJ2-7; v_call: TRBV27; cdr3_aa: ASSSLQDRVEEQY
j_call: TRBJ2-3; v_call: TRBV3-1; cdr3_aa: ASRLAGVLTDTQY
j_call: TRBJ2-3; v_call: TRBV27; cdr3_aa: ASSLSGTSTDTQY
j_call: TRBJ2-7; v_call: TRBV4-1; cdr3_aa: ASPSGLSYEQY
j_call: TRBJ2-1; v_call: TRBV6-1; cdr3_aa: ASSEVGVGRTDNEQF
j_call: TRBJ1-5; v_call: TRBV28; cdr3_aa: ASSLAQGNQPQH
j_call: TRBJ2-1; v_call: TRBV19; cdr3_aa: ASSIGLYNEQF
j_call: TRBJ1-5; v_call: TRBV2; cdr3_aa: ASSGHYRPQH
j_call: TRBJ1-4; v_call: TRBV6-6; cdr3_aa: ASSTAGATNEKLF
j_call: TRBJ2-3; v_call: TRBV10-3; cdr3_aa: AISQGEVDTQY